The source of this T cell receptor (beta chain) is a study of shared T cell receptors in the human thymus. Libraries were prepared by immunoSEQ multiplex PCR; TCRdb keeps only in-frame clonotypes and omits some of them. Of more than 550,000 clones in the sample, 80% to 90% were seen once. The ends were cut back, 2 bases at V and 7 bases at J, with 23 bases in the middle. The germline gives CDR1 GTSNPN, CDR2 SVGIG (reference sequence). The CDR3 spans 17 residues. The same sample was also studied in work on human thymus T cells. From that paper: Corrective heart surgery yielded the resections from which the thymus tissue came. It looked as if thymic and blood repertoires used V and J genes in a biased way.

The clonotype was recovered from a girl in the first two years of life with a congenital heart defect. The rearrangement joins TRBV30 to TRBJ2-2; maybe TRBD2 (5 bases). Material: thymocytes. CDR3 nucleotide sequence: TGTGCCTGGAGTAACTCCCACCCATGTCGGGGTTGCGGGGAGCTGTTTTTT. This gives the protein CAWSNSHPCRGCGELFF.